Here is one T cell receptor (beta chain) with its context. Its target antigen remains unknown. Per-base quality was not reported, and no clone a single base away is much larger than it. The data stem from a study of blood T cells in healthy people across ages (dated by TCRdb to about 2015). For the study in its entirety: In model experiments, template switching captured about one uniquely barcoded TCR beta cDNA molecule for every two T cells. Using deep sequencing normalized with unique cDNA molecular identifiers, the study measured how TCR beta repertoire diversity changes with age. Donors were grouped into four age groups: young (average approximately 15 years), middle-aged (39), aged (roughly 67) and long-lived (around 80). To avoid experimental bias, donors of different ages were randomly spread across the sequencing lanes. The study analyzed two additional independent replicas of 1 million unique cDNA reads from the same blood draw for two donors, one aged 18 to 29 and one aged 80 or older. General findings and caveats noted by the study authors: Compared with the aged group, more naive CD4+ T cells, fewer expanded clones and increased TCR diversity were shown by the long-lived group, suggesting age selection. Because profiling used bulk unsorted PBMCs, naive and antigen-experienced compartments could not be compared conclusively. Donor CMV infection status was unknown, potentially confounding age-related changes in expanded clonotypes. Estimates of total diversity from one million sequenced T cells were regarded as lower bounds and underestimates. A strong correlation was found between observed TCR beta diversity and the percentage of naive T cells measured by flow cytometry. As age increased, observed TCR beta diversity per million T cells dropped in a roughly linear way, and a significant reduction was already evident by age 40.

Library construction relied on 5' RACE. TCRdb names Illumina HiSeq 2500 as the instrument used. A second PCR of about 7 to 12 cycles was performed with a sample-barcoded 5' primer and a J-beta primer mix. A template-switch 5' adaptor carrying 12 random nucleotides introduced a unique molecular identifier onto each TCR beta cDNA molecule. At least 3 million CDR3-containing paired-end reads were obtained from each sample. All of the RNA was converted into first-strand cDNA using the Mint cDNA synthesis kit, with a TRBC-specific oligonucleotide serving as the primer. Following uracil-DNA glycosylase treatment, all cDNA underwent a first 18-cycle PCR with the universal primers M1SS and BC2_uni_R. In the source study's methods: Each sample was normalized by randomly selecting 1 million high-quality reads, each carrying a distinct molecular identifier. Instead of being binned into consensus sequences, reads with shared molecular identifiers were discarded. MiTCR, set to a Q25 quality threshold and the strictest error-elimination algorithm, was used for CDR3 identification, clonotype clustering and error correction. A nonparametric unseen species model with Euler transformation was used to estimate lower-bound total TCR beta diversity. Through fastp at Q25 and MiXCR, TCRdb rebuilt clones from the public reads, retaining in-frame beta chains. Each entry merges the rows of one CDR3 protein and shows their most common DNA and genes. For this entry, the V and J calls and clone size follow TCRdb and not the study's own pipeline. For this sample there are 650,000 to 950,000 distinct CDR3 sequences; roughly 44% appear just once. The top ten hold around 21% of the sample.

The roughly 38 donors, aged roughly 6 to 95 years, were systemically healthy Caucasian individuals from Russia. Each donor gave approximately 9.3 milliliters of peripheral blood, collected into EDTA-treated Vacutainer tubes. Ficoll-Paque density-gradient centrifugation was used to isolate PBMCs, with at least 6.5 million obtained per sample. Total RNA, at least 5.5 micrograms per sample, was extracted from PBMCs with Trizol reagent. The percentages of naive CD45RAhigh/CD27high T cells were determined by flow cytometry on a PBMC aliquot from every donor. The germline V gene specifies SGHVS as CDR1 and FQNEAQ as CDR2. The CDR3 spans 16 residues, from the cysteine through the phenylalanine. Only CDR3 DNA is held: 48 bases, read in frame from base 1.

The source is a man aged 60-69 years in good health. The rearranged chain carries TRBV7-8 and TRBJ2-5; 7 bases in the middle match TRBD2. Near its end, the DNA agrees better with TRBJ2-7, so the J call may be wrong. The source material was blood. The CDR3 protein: CASSFGGLNKSYEQYF. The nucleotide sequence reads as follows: TGTGCCAGCAGCTTCGGGGGACTAAATAAAAGCTACGAGCAGTACTTC.